This section outlines one T cell receptor beta chain sequence together with its context. This specimen comes from a study of blood T cell repertoires in COVID-19. Study-wide background: COVID-19 samples collected from the United States, Italy and Spain covered acute and convalescent phases.

In the original processing: Reference gene primers were amplified, and this amplification served to estimate nucleated cell counts. Clones were read by immunoSEQ multiplex PCR, and TCRdb kept only the in-frame ones, dropping some. V, J and clone size are taken as reported in that table, and D and trimming were inferred from the DNA itself. The sample shows 160,000 or so clones, around 76% of them seen only once. Germline trimming cut 5 bases from V and 7 bases from J; bases unmatched to any gene: 4. This CDR3 has 13 residues. Germline CDR1 and CDR2: MNHEY and SVGAGI. The chain recombines TRBV6-5 with TRBJ1-5; 8 bases map to TRBD1. Sequenced material: peripheral blood. The TCR comes from a woman aged 70 to 79 with acute or convalescent COVID-19. Written as DNA, the CDR3 is TGTGCCAGCAGTCAGGGGGCGGGACAGCCCCAGCATTTT. It yields the protein CASSQGAGQPQHF.